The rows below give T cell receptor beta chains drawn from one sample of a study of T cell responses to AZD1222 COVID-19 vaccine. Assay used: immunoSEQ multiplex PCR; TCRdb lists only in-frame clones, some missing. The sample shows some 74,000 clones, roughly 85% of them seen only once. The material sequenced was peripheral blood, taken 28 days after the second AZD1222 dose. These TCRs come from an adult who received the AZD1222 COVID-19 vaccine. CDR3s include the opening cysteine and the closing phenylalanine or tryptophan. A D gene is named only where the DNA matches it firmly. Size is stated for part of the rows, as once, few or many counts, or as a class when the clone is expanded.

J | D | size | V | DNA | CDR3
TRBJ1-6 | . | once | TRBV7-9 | TGTGCCAGCAGGGCGGGACTCAAGGATTCACCCCTCCACTTT | CASRAGLKDSPLHF
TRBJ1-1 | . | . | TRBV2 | TGTGCCAGCAGGCTTGGGAGTGAGACTGAAGCTTTCTTT | CASRLGSETEAFF
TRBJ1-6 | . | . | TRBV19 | TGTGCCAGTAGTGTCTACGAGGTTAGGGGAGATTCACCCCTCCACTTT | CASSVYEVRGDSPLHF
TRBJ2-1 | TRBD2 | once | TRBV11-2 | TGTGCCAGCAGTACCGGACTAGCGCACAATGAGCAGTTCTTC | CASSTGLAHNEQFF
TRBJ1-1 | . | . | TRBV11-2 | TGTGCCAGCAGCTTTACAAGGGACACTGAAGCTTTCTTT | CASSFTRDTEAFF
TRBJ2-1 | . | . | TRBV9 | TGTGCCAGCTCTAGCGAAACCTACAATGAGCAGTTCTTC | CASSSETYNEQFF
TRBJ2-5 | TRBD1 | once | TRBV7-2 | TGTGCCAGCAGCTTAGGTGGGACAGCGGAGACCCAGTACTTC | CASSLGGTAETQYF
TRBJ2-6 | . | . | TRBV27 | TGTGCCAGCAGTTTATCTACGGACAATCCGTTCCAACGTGGGGCCAACGTCCTGACTTTC | CASSLSTDNPFQRGANVLTF
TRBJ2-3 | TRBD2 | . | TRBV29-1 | TGCAGCGTCGGGACTAGTGGGAGCACAGATACGCAGTATTTT | CSVGTSGSTDTQYF
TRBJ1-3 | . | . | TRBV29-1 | TGCAGCGCCGAGGGCCAGTACTCTGGAAACACCATATATTTT | CSAEGQYSGNTIYF
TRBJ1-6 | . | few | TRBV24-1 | TGTGCCACCAGTGATTTTAGAGGGGGCTCCTATAATTCACCCCTCCACTTT | CATSDFRGGSYNSPLHF
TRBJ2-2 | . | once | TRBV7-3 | TGTGCCAGCAGCTTCCAGCCTGCGAGCACCGGGGAGCTGTTTTTT | CASSFQPASTGELFF
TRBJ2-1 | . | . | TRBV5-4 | TGTGCCAGCAGCTTGGTGGGGGTGTTCAATGAGCAGTTCTTC | CASSLVGVFNEQFF
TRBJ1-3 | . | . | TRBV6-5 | TGTGCCAGCAGTTATCTCCCGGACTCTGGAAACACCATATATTTT | CASSYLPDSGNTIYF
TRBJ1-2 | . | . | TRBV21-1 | TGTGCCAGCAGCAGGGTACTCGGGACAGGGGGATACGGGACCTTC | CASSRVLGTGGYGTF
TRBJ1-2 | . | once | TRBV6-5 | TGTGCCAGCACCGATAGGGCCTTCGCGGCCTATGGCTACACCTTC | CASTDRAFAAYGYTF
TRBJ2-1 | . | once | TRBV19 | TGTGCCAGTAGTAGTCGGCAGAATTACAATGAGCAGTTCTTC | CASSSRQNYNEQFF
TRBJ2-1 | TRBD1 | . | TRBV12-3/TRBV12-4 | TGTGCCAGCAGTATAGAGGGGGCGCATGAGCAGTTCTTC | CASSIEGAHEQFF
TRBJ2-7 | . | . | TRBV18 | TGTGCCAGCTCACCGCCAGGCCTCCTGTACGAGCAGTACTTC | CASSPPGLLYEQYF
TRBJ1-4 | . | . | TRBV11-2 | TGTGCCAGCAGCACCGACGGACCGTCGAGGGGGGAAAAACTGTTTTTT | CASSTDGPSRGEKLFF
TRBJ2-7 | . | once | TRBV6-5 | TGTGCCAGCATCGCCACCGGGACTGCTTCCGAGCAGTACTTC | CASIATGTASEQYF
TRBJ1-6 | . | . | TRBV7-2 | TGTGCCAGCAGCTTAGGGTCAGGGCGTTTGAATTCACCCCTCCACTTT | CASSLGSGRLNSPLHF
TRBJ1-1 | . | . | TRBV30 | TGTGCCTGGAGTGGGGATTTTGGCACTGAAGCTTTCTTT | CAWSGDFGTEAFF